The rows below give T cell receptor beta chains drawn from one sample of a study of cytomegalovirus exposure and HLA in healthy donors. Using immunoSEQ multiplex PCR, the repertoire was profiled, and TCRdb retains in-frame clones only, with some absent. The top ten hold approximately 2.5% of the sample, which has 90,000 to 120,000 clones, more than 75% seen once. Sequenced sample: PBMCs. All receptors come from a man between 25 and 39 years old in good health and CMV-seropositive. Each CDR3 is given with its conserved first and last residue. The D gene is left open where the match is weak. Rows may omit the clone size; those that give it use once, few, many or a size class.

clone size	D gene	J gene	V gene	CDR3 protein	CDR3 DNA
NA	NA	TRBJ1-1	TRBV7-8	CASSSTWGGAAEAFF	TGTGCCAGCAGTTCCACCTGGGGAGGGGCGGCTGAAGCTTTCTTT
NA	NA	TRBJ2-3	TRBV6-4	CASSGTPTDTQYF	TGTGCCAGCAGCGGGACTCCCACAGATACGCAGTATTTT
NA	TRBD1	TRBJ2-3	TRBV2	CASRNGQGVYTQYF	TGTGCCAGCAGGAACGGACAGGGAGTATATACGCAGTATTTT
NA	TRBD1	TRBJ1-1	TRBV6-1	CASRGQGAGTEAFF	TGTGCCAGCAGGGGACAGGGGGCAGGCACTGAAGCTTTCTTT
NA	NA	TRBJ1-2	TRBV5-1	CASRPPGRDYGYTF	TGCGCCAGCAGACCCCCGGGGAGGGACTATGGCTACACCTTC
NA	NA	TRBJ2-1	TRBV7-3	CASSSYGGGNEQFF	TGTGCCAGCAGCAGTTACGGGGGTGGGAATGAGCAGTTCTTC
NA	TRBD2	TRBJ2-1	TRBV4-1	CASSPKGSGTRGSYNEQFF	TGCGCCAGCAGCCCTAAGGGATCCGGGACTAGGGGCTCCTACAATGAGCAGTTCTTC
NA	TRBD1	TRBJ1-2	TRBV4-1	CASRQGDGYTF	TGCGCCAGCAGACAGGGGGATGGCTACACCTTC
NA	TRBD1	TRBJ1-2	TRBV29-1	CSVEETGNYGYTF	TGCAGCGTTGAAGAGACAGGGAACTATGGCTACACCTTC
NA	NA	TRBJ1-1	TRBV9	CASSVVRGTEAFF	TGTGCCAGCAGCGTAGTTAGGGGTACTGAAGCTTTCTTT
NA	NA	TRBJ1-1	TRBV6-1	CASSLPPRAYTEAFF	TGTGCCAGCAGCCTCCCCCCCAGGGCGTACACTGAAGCTTTCTTT
NA	NA	TRBJ1-3	TRBV5-1	CASRRGNVGNTIYF	TGCGCCAGCAGGCGGGGGAACGTGGGAAACACCATATATTTT
NA	TRBD1	TRBJ2-7	TRBV19	CASSSQGASYEQYF	TGTGCCAGTAGTTCGCAGGGGGCCTCCTACGAGCAGTACTTC
NA	TRBD1	TRBJ1-1	TRBV2	CARRTTGSNTEAFF	TGTGCCAGAAGGACGACAGGGAGCAACACTGAAGCTTTCTTT
NA	TRBD1	TRBJ1-1	TRBV6-5	CASSNEGGRGTEAFF	TGTGCCAGCAGTAACGAAGGGGGCCGGGGCACTGAAGCTTTCTTT
NA	TRBD2	TRBJ2-2	TRBV11-2	CASSLMVAGGTGELFF	TGTGCCAGCAGCTTAATGGTAGCGGGGGGCACCGGGGAGCTGTTTTTT
once	NA	TRBJ1-6	TRBV11-2	CASSLLTGNSPLHF	TGTGCCAGCAGTCTACTCACCGGGAATTCACCCCTCCACTTT
NA	TRBD2	TRBJ2-3	TRBV10-1	CASSEGGGVYTQYF	TGCGCCAGCAGTGAAGGCGGGGGGGTTTATACGCAGTATTTT
NA	TRBD1	TRBJ2-7	TRBV2	CASSGTGIYEQYF	TGTGCCAGCAGTGGGACAGGGATTTACGAGCAGTACTTC
NA	NA	TRBJ2-7	TRBV21-1	CASSEGAWEQYF	TGTGCCAGCAGTGAGGGGGCGTGGGAGCAGTACTTC
once	TRBD1	TRBJ2-1	TRBV25-1	CVSSADRETLDEQFF	TGTGTCAGCAGTGCCGACAGGGAAACCCTCGATGAGCAGTTCTTC
few	NA	TRBJ2-2	TRBV5-1	CASRRAEANTGELFF	TGCGCCAGCAGGAGGGCAGAGGCGAACACCGGGGAGCTGTTTTTT
NA	NA	TRBJ1-2	TRBV5-4	CASSLGVSGYGYTF	TGTGCCAGCAGCTTGGGTGTTAGCGGCTATGGCTACACCTTC
NA	NA	TRBJ2-3	TRBV7-9	CSSSLGGGGSDTQYF	TGTTCCAGCAGCTTAGGAGGGGGGGGGTCAGATACGCAGTATTTT
NA	TRBD1	TRBJ1-1	TRBV7-2	CASSLDRGSAEAFF	TGTGCCAGCAGCCTCGACAGGGGGTCGGCTGAAGCTTTCTTT
NA	TRBD2	TRBJ2-7	TRBV11-2	CASSLWGGTYEQHF	TGTGCCAGCAGCTTATGGGGGGGAACCTACGAGCAGCACTTC
NA	NA	TRBJ1-2	TRBV25-1	CASKPSSAANYGYTF	TGTGCCAGCAAACCTTCGTCCGCGGCTAACTATGGCTACACCTTC
NA	TRBD2	TRBJ2-1	TRBV11-3	CASSLGRGNEQFF	TGTGCCAGCAGCTTAGGGCGGGGGAATGAGCAGTTCTTC
NA	NA	TRBJ1-2	TRBV6-6	CASSYSTEGYGYTF	TGTGCCAGCAGTTACTCCACAGAGGGCTATGGCTACACCTTC
NA	TRBD2	TRBJ2-1	TRBV30	CAWSSKRGGAYNEQFF	TGTGCCTGGAGTTCAAAGCGGGGGGGGGCCTACAATGAGCAGTTCTTC
few	TRBD1	TRBJ1-4	TRBV18	CASSPPGGLFNEKLFF	TGTGCCAGCTCACCACCAGGGGGCCTTTTTAATGAAAAACTGTTTTTT
once	NA	TRBJ2-3	TRBV27	CASSDLKGGSTDTQYF	TGTGCCAGCAGTGACCTGAAGGGGGGGAGCACAGATACGCAGTATTTT
NA	NA	TRBJ2-6	TRBV5-6	CASSLGRSGANVLTF	TGTGCCAGCAGCTTGGGTCGGTCTGGGGCCAACGTCCTGACTTTC
NA	TRBD2	TRBJ2-1	TRBV11-2	CASSLGGGAYNEQFF	TGTGCCAGCAGCTTAGGCGGGGGAGCCTACAATGAGCAGTTCTTC
NA	NA	TRBJ2-3	TRBV9	CASSVSGGQDTQYF	TGTGCCAGCAGCGTAAGCGGAGGGCAAGATACGCAGTATTTT
NA	NA	TRBJ1-5	TRBV4-1	CASSQVNLVGGQPQHF	TGCGCCAGCAGCCAAGTCAACTTGGTGGGGGGTCAGCCCCAGCATTTT
NA	NA	TRBJ2-3	TRBV6-5	CASSYSIRGDTQYF	TGTGCCAGCAGTTACTCGATAAGGGGGGATACGCAGTATTTT
NA	NA	TRBJ1-6	TRBV5-1	CASSLDMTYNSPLHF	TGCGCCAGCAGCTTGGACATGACCTATAATTCACCCCTCCACTTT
NA	NA	TRBJ2-2	TRBV11-3	CASSGRTVITGELFF	TGTGCCAGCAGCGGAAGGACAGTTATTACCGGGGAGCTGTTTTTT
NA	TRBD1	TRBJ1-2	TRBV5-1	CASRKTGVDYGYTF	TGCGCCAGCAGAAAGACAGGGGTCGACTATGGCTACACCTTC
NA	NA	TRBJ1-5	TRBV19	CASSLRINRARQPQHF	TGTGCCAGTAGTCTGAGAATAAACAGGGCGCGACAGCCCCAGCATTTT
NA	NA	TRBJ2-7	TRBV5-4	CASSPPGHIISYEQYF	TGTGCCAGCAGTCCACCGGGACACATAATCTCCTACGAGCAGTACTTC
NA	TRBD1	TRBJ2-7	TRBV30	CAWSQGAVEQYF	TGTGCCTGGAGCCAGGGGGCGGTCGAGCAGTACTTC
NA	NA	TRBJ1-1	TRBV21-1	CASSEDGDKNTEAFF	TGTGCCAGCAGCGAAGACGGGGACAAGAACACTGAAGCTTTCTTT
NA	NA	TRBJ1-1	TRBV7-6	CASSITGSAEAFF	TGTGCCAGCAGCATTACAGGGAGCGCTGAAGCTTTCTTT
few	TRBD1	TRBJ1-3	TRBV10-3	CAISVDRGLRDTIYF	TGTGCCATCAGTGTCGACAGGGGGCTGAGGGACACCATATATTTT
NA	TRBD1	TRBJ2-2	TRBV10-2	CASRDSSTGELFF	TGCGCCAGCCGGGACAGCAGTACCGGGGAGCTGTTTTTT
NA	NA	TRBJ2-5	TRBV25-1	CASSELFRRGPAKETQYF	TGTGCCAGCAGTGAATTGTTTCGAAGGGGCCCGGCGAAAGAGACCCAGTACTTC
NA	TRBD1	TRBJ2-1	TRBV9	CASSGRTGDLNEQFF	TGTGCCAGCAGCGGTAGGACAGGGGACCTAAATGAGCAGTTCTTC
NA	NA	TRBJ1-2	TRBV2	CASSPLNYGYTF	TGTGCCAGCAGCCCCCTTAACTATGGCTACACCTTC